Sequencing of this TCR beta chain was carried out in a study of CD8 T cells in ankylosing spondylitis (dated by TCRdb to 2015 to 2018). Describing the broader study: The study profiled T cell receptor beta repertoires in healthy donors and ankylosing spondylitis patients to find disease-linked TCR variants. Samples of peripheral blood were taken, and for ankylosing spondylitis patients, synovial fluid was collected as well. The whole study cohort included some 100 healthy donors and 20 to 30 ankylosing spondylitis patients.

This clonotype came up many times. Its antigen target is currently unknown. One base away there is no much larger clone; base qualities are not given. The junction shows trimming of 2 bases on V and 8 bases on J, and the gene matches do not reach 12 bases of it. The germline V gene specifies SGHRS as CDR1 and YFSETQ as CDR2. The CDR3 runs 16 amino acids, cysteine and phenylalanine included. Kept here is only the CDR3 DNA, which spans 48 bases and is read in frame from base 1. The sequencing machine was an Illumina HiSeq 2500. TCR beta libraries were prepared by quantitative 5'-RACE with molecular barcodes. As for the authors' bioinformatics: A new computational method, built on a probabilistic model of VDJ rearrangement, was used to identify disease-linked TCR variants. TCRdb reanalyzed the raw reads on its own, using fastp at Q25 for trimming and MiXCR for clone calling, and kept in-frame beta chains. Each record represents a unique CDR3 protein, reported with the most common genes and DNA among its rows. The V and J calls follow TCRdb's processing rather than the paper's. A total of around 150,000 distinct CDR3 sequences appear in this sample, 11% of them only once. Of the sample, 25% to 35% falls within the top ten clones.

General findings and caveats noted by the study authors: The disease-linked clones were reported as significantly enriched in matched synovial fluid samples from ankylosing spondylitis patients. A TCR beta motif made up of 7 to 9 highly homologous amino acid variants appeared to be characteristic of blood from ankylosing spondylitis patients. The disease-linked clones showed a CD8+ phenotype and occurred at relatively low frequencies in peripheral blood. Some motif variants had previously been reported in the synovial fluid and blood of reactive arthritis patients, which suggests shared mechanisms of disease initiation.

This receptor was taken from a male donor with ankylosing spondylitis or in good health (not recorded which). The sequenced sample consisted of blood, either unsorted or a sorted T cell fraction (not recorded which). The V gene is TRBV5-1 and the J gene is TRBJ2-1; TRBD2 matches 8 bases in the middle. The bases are TGCGCCAGCAGCTTCGTCTCGAGCGGGAGAGGCGATGAGCAGTTCTTC. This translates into CASSFVSSGRGDEQFF.